These 10 T cell receptor beta chains came from one sample sequenced in a study of shared clonotypes between healthy human individuals. Only in-frame clones appear in the TCRdb table, and some are missing; sequencing was by immunoSEQ multiplex PCR. The data contain 550,000 to 850,000 clones, 72% of them singletons. Input material: memory CD4+ T cells sorted from blood. Described subset: CD45RA-negative fraction. The receptor set was obtained from a woman in her twenties or thirties in good health.

This clone is a singleton in its sample. V usage is TRBV2 and J usage is TRBJ1-2; 12 bases match TRBD1. V shed 7 bases and J 6 bases; nucleotides not matched to a gene: 12. CDR1 SNHLY and CDR2 FYNNEI come from the germline V gene. This CDR3 has 16 residues. CDR3 amino acids: CASIGGQGASSDGYTF. The CDR3, as DNA: TGTGCCAGCATTGGGGGACAGGGGGCGAGTTCGGATGGCTACACCTTC.

This clone was seen only once. The chain links TRBV28 to TRBJ2-3; a weak D match, TRBD1 (6 bases). The germline V gene encodes CDR1 MDHEN and CDR2 SYDVKM. CDR3 length: 14 amino acids. Trimming shortened V by 6 bases and J by 2 bases, and 12 bases separated the two germline ends. CDR3 DNA sequence: TGTGCCAGCAGCACGGGACATCCCACAGATACGCAGTATTTT. Its protein product is CASSTGHPTDTQYF.

The count of this clone is one. Written as DNA, the CDR3 is TGTGCCAGCAGTGAGCGGGACAGGGCCCAAGAGACCCAGTACTTC. It yields the protein CASSERDRAQETQYF. This chain links TRBV25-1 with TRBJ2-5; the match to TRBD1 covers 9 bases. The CDR3 covers 15 residues. Germline loops: CDR1 MGHDK, CDR2 SYGVNS. After removal of 3 bases from V and 1 base from J, the junction contained 3 bases not matched to a gene. The whole variable domain, remainder taken from reference TRBV25-1 and TRBJ2-5, is EADIYQTPRYLVIGTGKKITLECSQTMGHDKMYWYQQDPGMELHLIHYSYGVNSTEKGDLSSESTVSRIRTEHFPLTLESARPSHTSQYLCASSERDRAQETQYFGPGTRLLVL.

The genes are TRBV5-6 and TRBJ1-5, with D possibly being TRBD1 (5 bases). Germline CDR1 is SGHDT and CDR2 is YYEEEE. This CDR3 comprises 19 residues. V lost 0 bases, J lost 1 base, and 20 bases lay in between. The chain's CDR3 is CASSLGPPFGGASNQPQHF. DNA of the CDR3: TGTGCCAGCAGCTTGGGCCCCCCTTTTGGGGGAGCGAGCAATCAGCCCCAGCATTTT.

This chain links TRBV7-7 with TRBJ1-2, with a weak D call TRBD1 (5 bases). Germline V gives CDR1 SSHAT, CDR2 FNYEAQ (reference sequence). The CDR3 has 15 amino acids. Trimming removed 3 bases from V and 5 bases from J, with 16 bases in between. CDR3 in DNA: TGTGCCAGCAGCTTTACGGGACGGCCGGGGTATGGCTACACCTTC. This sequence encodes CASSFTGRPGYGYTF.

J is TRBJ2-1 and V is TRBV11-1, with TRBD2 identical over 14 bases. This CDR3 region has 16 residues. V gave up 4 bases and J gave up 7 bases; unmatched junction bases: 6. Per the germline V gene, CDR1 is SGHAT and CDR2 is FQDESV (reference sequence). CDR3 sequence (DNA): TGTGCCAGCAGCTCCTTCGGGACTAGCGGGAGTAATGAGCAGTTCTTC. Encoded protein: CASSSFGTSGSNEQFF.

With regard to this clone: This sample includes further DNA sequences coding for the same CDR3. This chain uses TRBV30 with TRBJ2-3; no firm D call. Trimming cost V 0 bases and J 1 base, with 5 bases left between them. CDR3 size: 13 residues. Germline assignment: CDR1 GTSNPN and CDR2 SVGIG (reference sequence). In DNA, the CDR3 is TGTGCCTGGAGTGTAGGACGCACAGATACGCAGTATTTT. Protein product: CAWSVGRTDTQYF.

CDR3 coding DNA: TGTGCCAGCAGCTACGGACTAGACCCAGGGGAGCAGTACTTC. Protein product: CASSYGLDPGEQYF. The V and J genes are TRBV25-1 and TRBJ2-7; 7 positions agree with TRBD2. The CDR3 is 14 amino acids. The germline V gene has CDR1 MGHDK and CDR2 SYGVNS. After removal of 6 bases from V and 7 bases from J, the junction contained 12 bases not matched to a gene.

The rearrangement links TRBV11-3 to TRBJ2-1; TRBD2 agrees at 9 bases. The CDR3 has 16 amino acids. Trimming at V came to 8 bases and at J to 0 bases, leaving 8 bases not matched to a gene. CDR1 SGHNT and CDR2 YENEEA come from the germline V gene. CDR3 sequence reads: CASSPQAGGSYNEQFF. CDR3 DNA sequence: TGTGCCAGCTCCCCTCAAGCGGGGGGCTCCTACAATGAGCAGTTCTTC.

The rearrangement uses TRBV11-2 and TRBJ1-1; D not certain. V lost 0 bases and J lost 6, with 11 bases in between. The CDR3 loop spans 14 amino acids. From germline, CDR1 is SGHAT and CDR2 FQNNGV. The DNA of the CDR3 is TGTGCCAGCAGCTTAGAAACGGGAACCGCTGAAGCTTTCTTT. This sequence encodes CASSLETGTAEAFF. Full variable domain (outside the CDR3, taken from reference TRBV11-2 and TRBJ1-1): EAGVAQSPRYKIIEKRQSVAFWCNPISGHATLYWYQQILGQGPKLLIQFQNNGVVDDSQLPKDRFSAERLKGVDSTLKIQPAKLEDSAVYLCASSLETGTAEAFFGQGTRLTVV.